This section outlines one T cell receptor (beta chain) sequence together with its context. Its antigen is undetermined. Oncomine TCR Beta short-read sequencing was applied to DNA from cultured CD4+ T cells. TCRdb processed the PCR reads anew with MiXCR; each CDR3 protein has one entry. The top ten hold about 9% of the sample, which has 15,000 to 20,000 distinct CDR3 sequences, approximately 57% seen once. Treatment: 10-day PBMC culture with coronavirus spike peptide pools or control peptides (ViraFEST assay). This entry is derived from a study of vaccination and CD4 T cells after COVID-19. Study context: The authors used overlapping spike peptides from SARS-CoV-2, HCoV-NL63, HCoV-OC43 and HCoV-229E to stimulate cells.

Regarding the study as a whole: Researchers report that a median about 90% of reactive clones in convalescent patients surfaced only post-vaccination. Spike mono-reactive clones accounted for 304 of the 307 vaccine-specific clones found in convalescent patients.

Germline CDR1 and CDR2: SGHNT and YENEEA. The CDR3 is 16 amino acids. Germline trimming cut 5 bases from V and 8 bases from J; bases unmatched to any gene: 8. This sequence originates from a human donor who had recovered from COVID-19. The chain is built from TRBV11-3 and TRBJ2-1; 14 positions agree with TRBD2. The sequencing sample was made of CD4+ T cells from blood, cultured in vitro. The DNA for the CDR3 is TGTGCCAGCAGCCCCCCGGGACTAGCGGGAGTTGATGAGCAGTTCTTC. The encoded protein is CASSPPGLAGVDEQFF. The entire variable domain, with the rest obtained from reference TRBV11-3 and TRBJ2-1, is as follows: EAGVVQSPRYKIIEKKQPVAFWCNPISGHNTLYWYLQNLGQGPELLIRYENEEAVDDSQLPKDRFSAERLKGVDSTLKIQPAELGDSAVYLCASSPPGLAGVDEQFFGPGTRLTVL.